These 4 T cell receptor beta chains were all obtained from the same sample, sequenced in a study of T cell changes during pregnancy in multiple sclerosis. The data were produced by immunoSEQ multiplex PCR, yet TCRdb's version contains in-frame clones alone and is incomplete. The data contain 32,000 or so clones, approximately 89% of them singletons. The sequenced sample was CD8+ T cells from peripheral blood mononuclear cells, obtained in the first trimester of pregnancy. Receptors originate from a female donor with multiple sclerosis, enrolled in a pregnancy study.

V gene TRBV19 combines with J gene TRBJ2-1; a weak D match, TRBD2 (6 bases). V gave up 7 bases and J gave up 8 bases, with 12 bases separating them. Germline CDR1 LNHDA, CDR2 SQIVND (reference sequence). The CDR3 contains 12 residues. CDR3 residues: CASTSGGDEQFF. CDR3 coding DNA: TGTGCCAGTACTTCTGGAGGGGATGAGCAGTTCTTC.

The chain joins TRBV2 to TRBJ2-1; 12 positions agree with TRBD2. V dropped 7 bases and J dropped 5; count of bases not matched to a gene: 3. The length of the CDR3 is 14 residues. Germline CDR1 is SNHLY and CDR2 is FYNNEI. The CDR3 DNA reads TGTGCCAGCAATGGACTAGCGGGAAACAATGAGCAGTTCTTC. The encoded protein is CASNGLAGNNEQFF.

The chain employs TRBV19 and TRBJ2-7, with D tentatively TRBD2 (5 bases). V gave up 1 base and J gave up 1 base, with 8 bases separating them. Germline V lookup: CDR1 LNHDA, CDR2 SQIVND (reference sequence). The CDR3 consists of 14 residues. In DNA form, the CDR3 reads TGTGCCAGTAGTATAGCCGGGGAATCCTACGAGCAGTACTTC. This sequence encodes CASSIAGESYEQYF.

The rearrangement links TRBV6-6 to TRBJ1-2, with TRBD1 matching over 9 bases. V shed 6 bases and J 5 bases; nucleotides not matched to a gene: 10. Germline values: CDR1 MNHNY, CDR2 SVGAGI (reference sequence). The CDR3 runs 15 residues. The DNA for the CDR3 is TGTGCCAGCAGACAACCAGGACAGGGGTTTTATGGCTACACCTTC. Translating it yields CASRQPGQGFYGYTF.